One and the same sample provided the 30 T cell receptor beta chains below, sequenced in a study of T cell responses to AZD1222 COVID-19 vaccine. Repertoires were generated with immunoSEQ multiplex PCR, while TCRdb's copy carries only in-frame clones and drops some. The sample has about 59,000 clones, around 83% seen once. Sample: peripheral blood, taken on day 0 of AZD1222 vaccination. The receptors come from an adult in good health.

With regard to this clone: A junction end diverges from the germline sequence, so it may reflect a read error. The chain employs TRBV6-5 and TRBJ1-1; D call uncertain. Germline lookup yields CDR1 MNHEY and CDR2 SVGAGI. This CDR3 spans 11 amino acids. The CDR3 sequence: CASSYNSEAFF. As DNA, the CDR3 is TGTGCCAGCAGTTATAACAGTGAAGCTTTCTTT.

V is TRBV6-5 and J is TRBJ2-7; 11 bases line up with TRBD1. The V and J ends lost 5 bases and 7 bases, in that order; junction bases with no gene match: 10. The CDR3 totals 15 residues. CDR1 and CDR2 from the germline V gene are MNHEY and SVGAGI. In DNA, the CDR3 is TGTGCCAGCAGTCTGGACAGGGGGCATTCGAGGGAGCAGTACTTC. As protein: CASSLDRGHSREQYF.

This chain uses TRBV4-1 with TRBJ1-4; D remains unclear. The CDR3 extends over 16 amino acids. With 2 bases removed from V and 5 bases from J, the gap between germline ends came to 15 bases. Germline V gene data show CDR1 as MGHRA and CDR2 as YSYEKL. CDR3 in DNA: TGCGCCAGCAGCCAAAAGCTAGACCTGCCGAATGAAAAACTGTTTTTT. Its translation: CASSQKLDLPNEKLFF.

This chain joins TRBV2 and TRBJ2-5; D possibly matches TRBD1 or TRBD2 (5 bases each). The CDR3 is 13 residues long. Trimming pared 9 bases from V and 2 bases from J, leaving 13 bases between. Germline V lookup: CDR1 SNHLY, CDR2 FYNNEI. The DNA for the CDR3 is TGTGCCAGTTTCCGGGACGGACAAGAGACCCAGTACTTC. This codes for CASFRDGQETQYF.

The V and J genes are TRBV6-5 and TRBJ2-1; D gene uncertain. Looked up from germline, CDR1 is MNHEY and CDR2 is SVGAGI. Trimming left V 2 bases short and J 10 bases short, with 12 bases between. The CDR3 spans 13 residues. The CDR3, as DNA: TGTGCCAGCAGTTACCCCACGGGCCGGGAGCAGTTCTTC. Encoded protein: CASSYPTGREQFF.

The table lists this clone with a few counts. The chain recombines TRBV19 with TRBJ1-1; D gene uncertain. Germline-derived CDR1 and CDR2 are LNHDA and SQIVND (reference sequence). This CDR3 is built from 13 residues. Trimming left V 3 bases short and J 1 base short, with 6 bases between. The CDR3 DNA reads TGTGCCAGTAGTATGACCGGGAACACTGAAGCTTTCTTT. Translation gives CASSMTGNTEAFF.

V is TRBV29-1 and J is TRBJ1-5; perhaps TRBD1 as D (6 bases). V shed 4 bases and J shed 7 bases, with 14 bases lying between them. CDR1 and CDR2 (germline): SQVTM, ANQGSEA. The CDR3 consists of 13 residues. For the CDR3, the DNA is TGCAGCGTTGGGACAGATCCCGGGCAGCCCCAGCATTTT. It encodes CSVGTDPGQPQHF.

The chain carries TRBV7-9 and TRBJ2-5; no definite D call. Germline CDR1 SEHNR, CDR2 FQNEAQ (reference sequence). The germline V and J ends were trimmed by 5 bases and 2 bases, with 9 bases remaining between them. The CDR3 extends over 13 amino acids. The CDR3 protein is CASSPPLQETQYF. CDR3 in DNA: TGTGCCAGCAGCCCCCCCCTACAAGAGACCCAGTACTTC.

A few counts support this clone. V usage is TRBV24-1 and J usage is TRBJ1-5, with D possibly being TRBD1 (6 bases). This CDR3 has 17 residues. Germline lookup yields CDR1 KGHDR and CDR2 SFDVKD. Trimming took off 4 bases at V and 7 bases at J, with 22 bases between the two ends. The CDR3: CATSDLLGGGGPQPQHF. DNA of the CDR3: TGTGCCACCAGTGACCTCCTTGGAGGGGGGGGGCCACAGCCCCAGCATTTT.

This CDR3 reads CASSSSGGRQEVNTEAFF. The CDR3, as DNA: TGTGCCAGCAGCTCCTCAGGAGGGCGCCAGGAGGTGAACACTGAAGCTTTCTTT. The rearrangement uses TRBV7-9 and TRBJ1-1; unclear D gene. Germline CDR1 is SEHNR and CDR2 is FQNEAQ (reference sequence). The germline V and J ends were trimmed by 4 bases and 0 bases, with 21 bases remaining between them. The CDR3 is 18 residues long.

In this sample, this clone turned up a few times. The chain carries TRBV5-8 and TRBJ1-5; the D is unclear. CDR3 length: 14 residues. V gave up 5 bases and J gave up 4 bases, with 13 bases separating them. Germline lookup yields CDR1 SGHTS and CDR2 YDEGEE. Here the CDR3 DNA reads TGTGCCAGCAGTTGGGGAAGGATAAATCAGCCCCAGCATTTT. Translating it yields CASSWGRINQPQHF.

The chain recombines TRBV19 with TRBJ1-2; 8 bases fit TRBD1. J was trimmed by 7 bases and V by 6 bases; bases with no gene match: 7. Germline lookup yields CDR1 LNHDA and CDR2 SQIVND (reference sequence). The CDR3 has 13 residues. CDR3 in amino acids: CASRTGERSGYTF. For the CDR3, the DNA is TGTGCCAGTAGGACAGGGGAAAGATCTGGCTACACCTTC.

This clone was counted once. This chain links TRBV19 with TRBJ2-7; tentatively, D is TRBD2 (5 bases). The germline gives CDR1 LNHDA, CDR2 SQIVND (reference sequence). The CDR3 length is 14 residues. V was shortened by 3 bases and J by 3 bases, with 12 bases between the two germline ends. In nucleotides, the CDR3 is TGTGCCAGTAGTATTAACAGCGGTCTCTACGAGCAGTACTTC. This translates into CASSINSGLYEQYF.

This chain joins TRBV4-2 and TRBJ2-5, with 11 bases aligning to TRBD2. This CDR3 comprises 17 residues. J was trimmed by 5 bases and V by 4 bases; bases with no gene match: 12. Germline assignment: CDR1 LGHNA and CDR2 YNFKEQ. Here the CDR3 DNA reads TGTGCCAGCAGCCGATCCATTAGCGGGGGGGCCGGTGAGACCCAGTACTTC. Translated: CASSRSISGGAGETQYF.

This chain connects TRBV3-1 (or the pseudogene TRBV3-2) to TRBJ2-3; D is unresolved. CDR3 length equals 14 residues. The germline V gene has CDR1 LGHDT and CDR2 YNNKEL (reference sequence). Trimming cost V 2 bases and J 2 bases, with 8 bases left between them. CDR3 coding DNA: TGTGCCAGCAGCCAAATTAGAAACACAGATACGCAGTATTTT. Residues: CASSQIRNTDTQYF.

This chain joins TRBV9 and TRBJ1-2; D may be TRBD1 (5 bases). The CDR3 covers 15 residues. Trimming removed 4 bases at V and 5 bases at J, with 18 bases between. Germline V lookup: CDR1 SGDLS, CDR2 YYNGEE. CDR3 DNA: TGTGCCAGCAGCCGATTTATCTCGACAGAGTATGGCTACACCTTC. Translating gives CASSRFISTEYGYTF.

The chain has TRBV7-9 and TRBJ2-1, with D possibly TRBD2 on 6 matching bases. Trimming took 5 bases from V and 0 from J, leaving 11 bases between them. The germline V gene has CDR1 SEHNR and CDR2 FQNEAQ (reference sequence). The CDR3 length is 15 residues. The CDR3 here is CASSPPGSSYNEQFF. The DNA of the CDR3 is TGTGCCAGCAGCCCGCCCGGGAGCTCCTACAATGAGCAGTTCTTC.

CDR3 in DNA: TGTGCCAGCAGCCAAGATGCGACAGGGAGGGATCAGCCCCAGCATTTT. Translated: CASSQDATGRDQPQHF. The V gene is TRBV4-2, the J gene TRBJ1-5; 7 nucleotides line up with TRBD1. V shed 0 bases, J shed 5 bases, and the junction held 7 bases outside the gene matches. Looked up from germline, CDR1 is LGHNA and CDR2 is YNFKEQ. The CDR3 length is 16 residues.

This clone has only a few counts. V and J are TRBV5-3 and TRBJ2-7; no firm D call. TRBV5-3 is sorted into the ORF group, with uncertain function. V shed 9 bases and J shed 5 bases, with 9 bases lying between them. The CDR3 consists of 10 residues. Here the CDR3 DNA reads TGTGCCATCACCCCTAACGAGCAGTACTTC. Its translation is CAITPNEQYF.

This clone was observed a handful of times. This sequence joins TRBV7-9 and TRBJ2-2; D possibly uses TRBD1 or TRBD2 (5 bases each). This CDR3 region has 13 residues. Trimming left V 1 base short and J 6 bases short, with 6 bases between. The V gene's germline CDR1 is SEHNR and CDR2 FQNEAQ (reference sequence). CDR3 protein: CASSLGGAGELFF. In DNA, the CDR3 is TGTGCCAGCAGCTTAGGAGGGGCCGGGGAGCTGTTTTTT.

This chain connects TRBV3-1 (or the pseudogene TRBV3-2) to TRBJ2-7; TRBD2 agrees at 10 bases. V was pared by 11 bases and J by 8 bases, with 12 bases of the junction left unmatched. Germline V gene sequence: CDR1 LGHDT, CDR2 YNNKEL (reference sequence). The CDR3 length is 13 residues. The CDR3 DNA sequence: TGTGCCTGCCAGGGGAGCGGGGGGGCGCAGCAGTACTTC. Amino acids: CACQGSGGAQQYF.

This chain uses TRBV7-8 with TRBJ2-5; 7 bases agree with TRBD2. Trimming cost V 2 bases and J 4 bases; bases outside gene matches: 7. Germline V CDR1 and CDR2: SGHVS, FQNEAQ. The CDR3 spans 15 residues. CDR3 DNA: TGTGCCAGCAGCTTACTCGCGGGGGTTGGAGAGACCCAGTACTTC. It translates to CASSLLAGVGETQYF.

The chain carries TRBV6-4 and TRBJ1-1, with D uncertain. In germline, CDR1 is MRHNA, CDR2 SNTAGT. CDR3 length: 11 amino acids. V lost 4 bases, J lost 9 bases, and 9 bases lay in between. CDR3 residues: CASSAGGKAFF. CDR3 sequence (DNA): TGTGCCAGCAGTGCTGGAGGGAAAGCTTTCTTT.

The chain has TRBV19 and TRBJ2-7; D call uncertain. Germline assignment: CDR1 LNHDA and CDR2 SQIVND (reference sequence). This CDR3 comprises 11 residues. The DNA for the CDR3 is TGTGTCCCGGCCGGCGCCTACGAGCAGTACTTC. Its protein is CVPAGAYEQYF.

This clone appeared a few times. The chain recombines TRBV29-1 with TRBJ1-1, with D tentatively TRBD1 (5 bases). V gave up 6 bases and J gave up 4 bases, with 21 bases separating them. The CDR3 contains 15 residues. Germline V CDR1 and CDR2: SQVTM, ANQGSEA. The CDR3: CSVGPGWGMGTEAFF. The CDR3 bases are TGCAGCGTCGGACCAGGGTGGGGAATGGGCACTGAAGCTTTCTTT.

The chain carries TRBV5-4 and TRBJ1-1; D gene unclear. There are 13 residues in the CDR3. The V and J ends lost 2 bases and 1 base respectively, with 6 bases between them. Germline CDR1 SGHNT, CDR2 YYREEE (reference sequence). CDR3 nucleotide sequence: TGTGCCAGCAGCTTCTCGCAGAACACTGAAGCTTTCTTT. It specifies CASSFSQNTEAFF.

This sequence joins TRBV12-3 or TRBV12-4 and TRBJ1-2; D might be TRBD1 (5 bases). Trimming removed 2 bases at V and 8 bases at J, with 12 bases between. The CDR3 is 13 amino acids. The DNA for the CDR3 is TGTGCCAGCAGTTTATTAGGGGAGGACGGCTACACCTTC. Translation: CASSLLGEDGYTF.

The V gene is TRBV10-1, the J gene TRBJ2-1, with D possibly being TRBD2 (7 bases). V was pared by 3 bases and J by 9 bases, with 12 bases between. Germline V CDR1 and CDR2: WNHNN, SYGVQD (reference sequence). The CDR3 sequence is 13 residues long. CDR3 bases: TGCGCCAGCAGTGACCGGAGGGGGGGTGAGCAGTTCTTC. This translates into CASSDRRGGEQFF.

V and J are TRBV7-9 and TRBJ2-2; D is possibly TRBD1 or TRBD2 (6 bases each). The germline V gene encodes CDR1 SEHNR and CDR2 FQNEAQ (reference sequence). CDR3 length: 15 amino acids. V was shortened by 3 bases and J by 5 bases, with 13 bases between the two germline ends. The CDR3 reads CASSFNQGTTGELFF. CDR3 DNA: TGTGCCAGCAGCTTCAACCAGGGGACTACCGGGGAGCTGTTTTTT.

This chain links TRBV6-5 with TRBJ2-3; D is ambiguous. The V and J ends lost 2 bases and 6 bases respectively, with 18 bases between them. The CDR3 is 16 amino acids. The germline CDR1 and CDR2 sequences are MNHEY and SVGAGI. The CDR3 protein is CASSYAHSGLGDTQYF. CDR3 nucleotides: TGTGCCAGCAGTTACGCCCACAGTGGTCTTGGGGATACGCAGTATTTT.